The entry below describes one T cell receptor (beta chain). Its specificity is unknown. These data come from a study of breast tumors, draining lymph nodes, adjacent tissues. Study conclusions and caveats: Compared with lymph nodes, tumors were less diverse; compared with nontumor tissue, more. The data were judged consistent with most tumor T cells coming from lymph node and expanding in tumor. Compared with basal-like, luminal-like tumors shared significantly more repertoire with nontumor tissue. The lymph node origin of tumor T cells was framed as consistent with a hypothesis, not demonstrated.

V dropped 7 bases and J dropped 9 bases, with 19 bases sitting between them. The germline V gene has CDR1 MNHEY and CDR2 SMNVEV (reference sequence). There are 15 residues in the CDR3. TCRdb reprocessed the multiplex PCR reads via MiXCR and lists one record per CDR3 protein. This sample has about 13,000 distinct CDR3 sequences, with 40% to 55% found just once. The origin of this receptor is a female donor with breast cancer. Some clones in this sample may be carry-over from other donors' samples. The chain carries TRBV27 and TRBJ1-6; a possible D gene is TRBD1 (5 bases). Sequenced sample: tumor-adjacent breast tissue. CDR3 in amino acids: CASTRDPGQGSPLHF. Here the CDR3 DNA reads TGTGCCAGCACCAGGGACCCAGGGCAGGGTTCACCCCTCCACTTT.